This T cell receptor beta chain was retrieved from a study of blood T cell repertoires in COVID-19. Study background: Donors in the United States, Italy and Spain gave samples during acute or convalescent COVID-19. PBMCs, B-cell-depleted T cells, or T cells provided the cDNA or gDNA that made up the material.

In germline, CDR1 is KGHDR, CDR2 SFDVKD. The CDR3 has 12 residues. The V end lost 3 bases, the J end lost 6 bases, and 8 bases lay between the germline ends. Per the original data handling: From reference gene primer amplification, estimates of nucleated cell counts were derived. Produced via immunoSEQ multiplex PCR; TCRdb's table is partial and in-frame only. Clone size and V and J calls were adopted from that table, with D and trimming inferred from the DNA. There are roughly 190,000 clones in the sample; about 85% occur only once, and approximately 19% lies in the top ten. This TCR was recovered from a human donor in a cohort sampled during active COVID-19. The sequenced sample consisted of peripheral blood. J is TRBJ2-7 and V is TRBV24-1, with a possible D match to TRBD2 (5 bases). CDR3 DNA sequence: TGTGCCACCAGTGATCCGGGGTTCGAGCAGTACGTC. It specifies CATSDPGFEQYV.